Given below is one T cell receptor (beta chain) in context. This clonotype was found a few times. Its antigen is still unknown. No base qualities exist here, and no much larger clone lies one base off it. This specimen belongs to a study of T-cell reconstitution after alpha-beta-depleted transplantation in children (dated by TCRdb to the mid-2010s). Describing the broader study: Using TCR repertoire profiling, the study followed T-cell immune reconstitution in a quantitative way in children after TCRalphabeta/CD19-depleted allogeneic hematopoietic cell transplantation.

Results the study describes overall, beyond this receptor: Apparently early alphabetaT-cell count recovery about two months after transplant reportedly relied on only several hundred rapidly expanded clones derived from non-depleted graft cells. The high TCRbeta diversity at day 60 in some patients was ascribed to recipient T cells and intrathymic progenitors that had survived conditioning. The frequencies of hyperexpanded clones fell over the following months, and after one year, T-cell counts and TCRbeta diversity were mostly attributed to newly produced T cells.

What this sample's treatment or condition label stands for: allogeneic hematopoietic cell transplantation with graft depleted of TCRalphabeta T cells and CD19 B cells. The children who served as transplant recipients had been given grafts of TCRalphabeta/CD19-depleted allogeneic hematopoietic cells. Measured from the cysteine to the phenylalanine, the CDR3 is 13 residues long. Only the CDR3 DNA stays, 39 bases, in frame from base 1. The germline V gene encodes CDR1 SGHRS and CDR2 YFSETQ. The germline ends are 15 bases apart after V is trimmed by 4 bases and J by 10 bases. Library preparation was by PCR. TCRdb names Illumina HiSeq 2500 as the instrument used. Molecular barcoding was employed in the preparation of TCR libraries, with unique molecular identifiers being used to normalize TCRbeta repertoire quantification. The public reads were quality trimmed at Q25 with fastp and then assembled into clones with MiXCR by TCRdb, keeping productive beta chains. Rows are unified per CDR3 protein, each entry keeping the most common DNA and genes. The sample yields about 400,000 distinct CDR3 sequences; under 20% were counted once. The ten largest make up under 30% of the sample.

This TCR derives from a boy in the first two years of life who had a stem cell transplant for Wiskott-Aldrich syndrome, so the T cells may come from the graft donor. The V gene is TRBV5-1 and the J gene is TRBJ2-1; the D gene is perhaps TRBD1, from 6 matching bases. Material: PBMCs, mostly from graft donor cells, obtained 360 days after TCRalphabeta/CD19-depleted stem cell transplant. The base sequence is TGCGCCAGCAGCCCCGGACCTCAGGGGGAGCAGTTCTTC. This encodes CASSPGPQGEQFF.